Each of the 20 T cell receptor beta chains below was sequenced from the same sample in a study of CD8+ T cells in alopecia areata (dated by TCRdb to between 2017 and 2018). The library was built by means of the immunoSEQ multiplex PCR assay. RNA was extracted from all samples and reverse transcribed into cDNA, which served as template for TCR sequencing. TCRdb limited this immuneACCESS table to in-frame rearrangements with V and J called. A share of clones is missing; checked studies link under half to unresolved V genes, and the rest is unexplained. The sample table lists approximately 220,000 clones, 30% to 40% of them with a count of one. The top ten clonotypes cover just under 0.5% of the sample. The intended sense of this specimen's treatment or condition label: oral pan-JAK inhibitor, 5-10 mg twice daily. The source material was CD4+ T cells sorted from blood, sampled around week 30, from a patient treated with tofacitinib. The receptor source for this set is a human donor with alopecia areata.

Concerning this clone itself: Other DNA sequences of this sample code for an identical CDR3. The chain links TRBV2 to TRBJ2-7; perhaps TRBD1 as D (6 bases). The V and J ends lost 4 bases and 2 bases respectively, with 9 bases between them. Looked up from germline, CDR1 is SNHLY and CDR2 is FYNNEI. This CDR3 is built from 13 residues. CDR3 amino acids: CASSGQGTYEQYF. The DNA for the CDR3 is TGTGCCAGCAGTGGCCAGGGGACCTACGAGCAGTACTTC. The entire variable domain, with the rest obtained from reference TRBV2 and TRBJ2-7, is as follows: EPEVTQTPSHQVTQMGQEVILRCVPISNHLYFYWYRQILGQKVEFLVSFYNNEISEKSEIFDDQFSVERPDGSNFTLKIRSTKLEDSAMYFCASSGQGTYEQYFGPGTRLTVT.

The chain combines TRBV5-6 with TRBJ2-1; 9 positions agree with TRBD1. Germline V gene lookup returns CDR1 SGHDT and CDR2 YYEEEE. The CDR3 is made up of 15 amino acids. Trimming took 3 bases from V and 4 from J; bases not matched to a gene: 5. The DNA for the CDR3 is TGTGCCAGCAGCTGGGGGACAGGGAATTACAATGAGCAGTTCTTC. It specifies CASSWGTGNYNEQFF. Supplemented by reference TRBV5-6 and TRBJ2-1, the full variable domain reads DAGVTQSPTHLIKTRGQQVTLRCSPKSGHDTVSWYQQALGQGPQFIFQYYEEEERQRGNFPDRFSGHQFPNYSSELNVNALLLGDSALYLCASSWGTGNYNEQFFGPGTRLTVL.

The table lists this clone with a few counts. The chain recombines TRBV5-1 with TRBJ2-6, with D maybe TRBD1 (6 bases). Germline loops: CDR1 SGHRS, CDR2 YFSETQ. Trimming removed 0 bases at V and 0 bases at J, with 19 bases between. This CDR3 is built from 20 residues. The CDR3 DNA follows: TGCGCCAGCAGCTTGGAACTGACAGGACAGTTGAGCTCTGGGGCCAACGTCCTGACTTTC. Its translation is CASSLELTGQLSSGANVLTF.

In its sample, this clone was seen a few times. The rearrangement uses TRBV9 and TRBJ1-2; D is possibly TRBD1 (5 bases). V was pared by 4 bases and J by 8 bases, with 15 bases between. Germline CDR1 SGDLS, CDR2 YYNGEE. The CDR3 spans 13 residues. For the CDR3, the DNA is TGTGCCAGCAGCCCCGAGGGGTGGGAAGGCTACACCTTC. This gives the protein CASSPEGWEGYTF. Full variable domain (remainder filled in from reference TRBV9 and TRBJ1-2): DSGVTQTPKHLITATGQRVTLRCSPRSGDLSVYWYQQSLDQGLQFLIQYYNGEERAKGNILERFSAQQFPDLHSELNLSSLELGDSALYFCASSPEGWEGYTFGSGTRLTVV.

This clone was counted once. CDR3 loop: CASLPGQSYEQYF. The DNA of the CDR3 is TGTGCCAGTCTCCCGGGACAGTCCTACGAGCAGTACTTC. The rearrangement uses TRBV6-1 and TRBJ2-7; TRBD1 matches 7 bases. CDR3 size: 13 residues. CDR1 and CDR2 from the germline V gene are MNHNS and SASEGT. V was clipped by 9 bases and J by 1 base; unmatched bases: 6.

This clone was found once. J is TRBJ2-3 and V is TRBV6-5; 7 bases agree with TRBD1. The CDR3 contains 14 residues. After removal of 6 bases from V and 5 bases from J, the junction contained 8 bases not matched to a gene. Germline values: CDR1 MNHEY, CDR2 SVGAGI. CDR3 loop: CASRRQGSGDTQYF. In nucleotides, the CDR3 is TGTGCCAGCAGACGACAGGGAAGTGGAGATACGCAGTATTTT.

J is TRBJ2-5 and V is TRBV7-9, with a weak D call TRBD1 (5 bases). Per germline, CDR1 SEHNR and CDR2 FQNEAQ (reference sequence). V was trimmed by 0 bases and J by 4 bases, leaving 9 bases between them. This CDR3 has 14 residues. The CDR3 region is CASSLASRAETQYF. CDR3 DNA: TGTGCCAGCAGCTTAGCGTCCAGGGCAGAGACCCAGTACTTC.

The chain carries TRBV6-5 and TRBJ1-1, with D unclear. CDR3 length: 14 amino acids. Trimming took 7 bases from V and 5 from J, leaving 17 bases between them. Germline CDR1 is MNHEY and CDR2 is SVGAGI. CDR3 sequence: CASKPALEWTEAFF. Here the CDR3 DNA reads TGTGCCAGCAAACCGGCTTTAGAATGGACTGAAGCTTTCTTT.

V is TRBV4-2 and J is TRBJ2-2; D unclear. From germline, CDR1 is LGHNA and CDR2 YNFKEQ. Trimming took 3 bases from V and 8 from J, leaving 13 bases between them. CDR3 size: 14 residues. DNA for the CDR3: TGTGCCAGCAGCCAGATCACTGGACGGGGGGAGCTGTTTTTT. Protein sequence: CASSQITGRGELFF.

This chain links TRBV2 with TRBJ2-1; D remains unclear. The germline V gene encodes CDR1 SNHLY and CDR2 FYNNEI. The CDR3 loop spans 14 amino acids. Trimming left V 4 bases short and J 1 base short, with 8 bases between. CDR3 DNA sequence: TGTGCCAGCAGTGCGGACGGGTCCTACAATGAGCAGTTCTTC. This encodes CASSADGSYNEQFF.

This clone was seen more than once but under ten times. The chain links TRBV30 to TRBJ2-3; D possibly matches TRBD1 or TRBD2 (5 bases each). The CDR3 extends over 13 amino acids. V shed 4 bases and J shed 7 bases, with 15 bases lying between them. Looked up from germline, CDR1 is GTSNPN and CDR2 is SVGIG (reference sequence). CDR3 in DNA: TGTGCCTGGACCGCAGAGGGGCCGAATACGCAGTATTTT. It translates to CAWTAEGPNTQYF.

This sequence joins TRBV2 and TRBJ2-5; 15 positions match TRBD2. In germline, CDR1 is SNHLY, CDR2 FYNNEI. V lost 6 bases to trimming and J lost 2 bases; unmatched junction nucleotides: 13. This CDR3 is 19 amino acids long. CDR3 amino acids: CASSRYGTSGRKGQETQYF. In DNA, the CDR3 is TGTGCCAGCAGCCGCTACGGGACTAGCGGGAGGAAGGGGCAAGAGACCCAGTACTTC.

This clone was detected only a few times. The V call is TRBV9, the J call TRBJ2-3; D is unclear. CDR3 length equals 15 residues. V was shortened by 2 bases and J by 0 bases, with 10 bases between the two germline ends. The germline gives CDR1 SGDLS, CDR2 YYNGEE. CDR3 in amino acids: CASSVVVSSTDTQYF. CDR3 sequence (DNA): TGTGCCAGCAGCGTCGTGGTATCTAGCACAGATACGCAGTATTTT.

V gene TRBV30 combines with J gene TRBJ1-3; D is unclear. The V end was cut by 5 bases, the J end by 0 bases, with 8 bases between. Germline lookup yields CDR1 GTSNPN and CDR2 SVGIG (reference sequence). This CDR3 has 13 amino acids. Here the CDR3 DNA reads TGTGCCTGGCGCAGTAGCTCTGGAAACACCATATATTTT. Residues: CAWRSSSGNTIYF.

Here the CDR3 DNA reads TGTGCCAGTAGTATCCAGGGTAGCAATCAGCCCCAGCATTTT. Residues: CASSIQGSNQPQHF. This chain joins TRBV19 and TRBJ1-5; D might be TRBD1 (5 bases). CDR1 and CDR2 (germline): LNHDA, SQIVND (reference sequence). The CDR3 runs 14 residues. V was clipped by 3 bases and J by 0 bases, with 6 bases between them.

V is TRBV4-1 and J is TRBJ2-3; D gene ambiguous. The CDR3 has 16 residues. Germline V gives CDR1 MGHRA, CDR2 YSYEKL. Trimming cost V 0 bases and J 0 bases, with 10 bases left between them. CDR3 in DNA: TGCGCCAGCAGCCAAGACGTCGGTCGGAGCACAGATACGCAGTATTTT. Translation: CASSQDVGRSTDTQYF.

This chain links TRBV7-9 with TRBJ1-1, with a weak D call TRBD1 (6 bases). This CDR3 comprises 14 residues. The germline gives CDR1 SEHNR, CDR2 FQNEAQ (reference sequence). Trimming removed 5 bases from V and 0 bases from J, with 10 bases in between. As DNA, the CDR3 is TGTGCCAGCAGCGCGGACAGCTTGAACACTGAAGCTTTCTTT. Amino acids: CASSADSLNTEAFF.

The rearrangement uses TRBV5-6 and TRBJ2-4; the D gene could be TRBD1 or TRBD2 (5 bases each). Trimming removed 0 bases at V and 7 bases at J, with 11 bases between. The CDR3 length is 14 residues. Germline CDR1 is SGHDT and CDR2 is YYEEEE. The CDR3 spells CASSLAGTVNIQYF. CDR3 DNA: TGTGCCAGCAGCTTGGCGGGGACCGTCAACATTCAGTACTTC.

The CDR3 loop is CASSEGRGRDIQYF. CDR3 in DNA: TGCGCCAGCAGTGAAGGCAGGGGAAGGGACATTCAGTACTTC. The rearrangement joins TRBV10-2 to TRBJ2-4; tentative D call: TRBD1 (6 bases). Germline V CDR1 and CDR2: WSHSY, SAAADI. Trimming removed 3 bases from V and 8 bases from J, with 14 bases in between. The CDR3 length is 14 residues.

The chain carries TRBV6-6 and TRBJ1-1; D unresolved. The V gene's germline CDR1 is MNHNY and CDR2 SVGAGI (reference sequence). The germline V and J ends were trimmed by 0 bases and 1 base, with 3 bases remaining between them. CDR3 size: 13 residues. In DNA, the CDR3 is TGTGCCAGCAGTTACTCTCGGAACACTGAAGCTTTCTTT. Residues: CASSYSRNTEAFF.